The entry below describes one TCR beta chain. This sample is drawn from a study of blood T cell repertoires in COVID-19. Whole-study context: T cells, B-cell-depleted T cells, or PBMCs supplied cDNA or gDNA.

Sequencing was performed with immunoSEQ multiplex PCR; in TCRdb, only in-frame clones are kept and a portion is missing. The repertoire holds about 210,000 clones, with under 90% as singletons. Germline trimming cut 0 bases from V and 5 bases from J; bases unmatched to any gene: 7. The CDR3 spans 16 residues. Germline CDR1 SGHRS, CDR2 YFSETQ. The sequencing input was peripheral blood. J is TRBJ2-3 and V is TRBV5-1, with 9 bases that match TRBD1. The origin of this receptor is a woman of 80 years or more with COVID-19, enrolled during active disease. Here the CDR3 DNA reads TGCGCCAGCAGCTTGGCCGGGACAGGGAATAAAGATACGCAGTATTTT. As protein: CASSLAGTGNKDTQYF.